This TCR beta chain was recorded in a study of brain T cells in children with intractable seizures. The CDR3 contains 14 residues. V lost 1 base, J lost 2 bases, and 7 bases lay in between. In germline, CDR1 is SGHTA, CDR2 FQGNSA. Stated time point: blood from clinic visit 5 months post-surgery; TSC patient then seizure free. Only one count was recorded for this clone. Clones were read by immunoSEQ multiplex PCR, and TCRdb kept only the in-frame ones, dropping some. This table has 300,000 to 400,000 clones, over 85% appearing once. The source material was peripheral blood, sampled roughly 5 months after surgery. The source is a boy less than two years old with tuberous sclerosis and intractable seizures. The chain joins TRBV7-2 to TRBJ2-3, with unresolved D. The CDR3 loop reads CASSLVGSTDTQYF. The CDR3 nucleotides are TGTGCCAGCAGCTTAGTGGGATCCACAGATACGCAGTATTTT. The whole variable domain, filled in from reference TRBV7-2 and TRBJ2-3, reads GAGVSQSPSNKVTEKGKDVELRCDPISGHTALYWYRQSLGQGLEFLIYFQGNSAPDKSGLPSDRFSAERTGGSVSTLTIQRTQQEDSAVYLCASSLVGSTDTQYFGPGTRLTVL.